Listed below are T cell receptor beta chains from one sample, sequenced in a study of blood T cell repertoires in COVID-19. Libraries were prepared by immunoSEQ multiplex PCR; TCRdb keeps only in-frame clonotypes and omits some of them. The table has 200,000 to 250,000 clones, about nine tenths seen once; the top ten hold less than 3.5%. The sample consisted of peripheral blood. The origin of the receptors is a young man with COVID-19, enrolled during active disease. CDR3s include the opening cysteine and the closing phenylalanine or tryptophan. D genes are given only for firm matches. Size values are once, few and many counts, or a class for expanded clones, and some rows have none.

size,J,D,V,CDR3,DNA
-,TRBJ1-5,-,TRBV28,CASSLVAGNQPQHF,TGTGCCAGCAGTTTGGTGGCAGGGAATCAGCCCCAGCATTTT
-,TRBJ1-5,-,TRBV19,CASSPRVNLGGNQPQHF,TGTGCCAGTAGCCCTAGGGTGAATCTTGGAGGAAATCAGCCCCAGCATTTT
-,TRBJ1-3,-,TRBV7-2,CASSPQGPSGNTIYF,TGTGCCAGCAGCCCCCAGGGTCCCTCTGGAAACACCATATATTTT
-,TRBJ1-5,TRBD1,TRBV6-5,CASTQGGGQPQHF,TGTGCCAGCACCCAGGGGGGAGGCCAGCCCCAGCATTTT
few,TRBJ2-5,-,TRBV6-2/TRBV6-3,CASSYWAGQETQYF,TGTGCCAGCAGTTACTGGGCCGGCCAAGAGACCCAGTACTTC
-,TRBJ2-1,-,TRBV19,CASLGTQSSYNEQFF,TGTGCCAGTTTGGGGACTCAGAGCTCCTACAATGAGCAGTTCTTC
-,TRBJ1-5,TRBD1,TRBV28,CASSFAWDRENQPQHF,TGTGCCAGCAGTTTCGCCTGGGACAGGGAGAATCAGCCCCAGCATTTT
few,TRBJ2-7,-,TRBV19,CASSDRVTYEQYF,TGTGCCAGTAGTGATCGGGTGACCTACGAGCAGTACTTC
-,TRBJ2-1,-,TRBV5-1,CASSLGGSSYNEQFF,TGCGCCAGCAGCTTGGGAGGAAGCTCCTACAATGAGCAGTTCTTC
-,TRBJ2-1,TRBD1,TRBV27,CASSPGTGFSYNEQFF,TGTGCCAGCAGTCCAGGGACAGGGTTCTCCTACAATGAGCAGTTCTTC
-,TRBJ1-6,-,TRBV4-3,CASSQGRTAGGSPLHF,TGCGCCAGCAGCCAAGGGAGGACCGCCGGTGGTTCACCCCTCCACTTT
few,TRBJ2-1,TRBD2,TRBV11-3,CASSLGLAGGNEQFF,TGTGCCAGCAGCTTAGGGCTAGCGGGAGGGAATGAGCAGTTCTTC
-,TRBJ1-4,-,TRBV14,CASSQINRVGEKLFF,TGTGCCAGCAGCCAGATCAACAGGGTTGGTGAAAAACTGTTTTTT
-,TRBJ2-1,TRBD2,TRBV19,CASSIYYSGLGLEQFF,TGTGCCAGTAGTATATATTATTCGGGACTAGGACTAGAGCAGTTCTTC
-,TRBJ1-3,-,TRBV2,CASSHREGNTIYF,TGTGCCAGCAGTCACAGGGAAGGAAACACCATATATTTT
-,TRBJ1-2,TRBD1,TRBV10-3,CAISVQGGNYGYTF,TGTGCCATCAGTGTACAGGGGGGTAACTATGGCTACACCTTC
-,TRBJ2-7,TRBD1,TRBV27,CASSFRGRVDEQYF,TGTGCCAGCAGTTTCAGGGGGCGCGTCGACGAGCAGTACTTC
-,TRBJ2-6,-,TRBV5-1,CASSLAVSGANVLTF,TGCGCCAGCAGCTTGGCCGTATCTGGGGCCAACGTCCTGACTTTC
-,TRBJ2-1,-,TRBV27,CASSGNIYNEQFF,TGTGCCAGCAGTGGCAACATCTACAATGAGCAGTTCTTC
-,TRBJ2-7,-,TRBV15,CATSREGASYEQYF,TGTGCCACCAGCAGAGAAGGGGCTTCCTACGAGCAGTACTTC
-,TRBJ2-2,TRBD1,TRBV5-1,CASSLWAGGTGELFF,TGCGCCAGCAGCTTGTGGGCAGGGGGAACCGGGGAGCTGTTTTTT
-,TRBJ1-2,TRBD1,TRBV28,CASSYSQGSVGGYTF,TGTGCCAGCAGTTACTCACAGGGGTCCGTGGGAGGCTACACCTTC
-,TRBJ2-2,TRBD1,TRBV4-3,CASSQEDRAGTGELFF,TGCGCCAGCAGCCAAGAGGACAGGGCAGGCACCGGGGAGCTGTTTTTT
-,TRBJ1-2,TRBD1,TRBV4-2,CASSQGQGKANYGYTF,TGTGCCAGCAGCCAAGGACAGGGTAAAGCTAACTATGGCTACACCTTC
-,TRBJ1-2,TRBD1,TRBV6-5,CASSPTGQGVYGYTF,TGTGCCAGCAGTCCCACGGGACAGGGGGTGTATGGCTACACCTTC
once,TRBJ1-2,-,TRBV7-2,CASSLVQAGRGYTF,TGTGCCAGCAGCTTAGTTCAGGCAGGGCGCGGCTACACCTTC
-,TRBJ1-3,TRBD1,TRBV2,CASSRFDRGSTGNTIYF,TGTGCCAGCAGTCGGTTCGACAGGGGCAGTACTGGAAACACCATATATTTT
-,TRBJ2-7,-,TRBV11-2,CASSLDRASYEQYF,TGTGCCAGCAGCTTAGACAGGGCCTCCTACGAGCAGTACTTC
-,TRBJ1-3,TRBD1,TRBV5-1,CASGNPQGMWGNTIYF,TGCGCCAGCGGAAACCCACAGGGGATGTGGGGAAACACCATATATTTT
-,TRBJ1-2,-,TRBV10-3,CAISEGQYYGYTF,TGTGCCATCAGTGAAGGACAATACTATGGCTACACCTTC
-,TRBJ1-1,-,TRBV7-9,CASSHTGQMNTEAFF,TGTGCCAGCAGCCACACTGGACAGATGAACACTGAAGCTTTCTTT
-,TRBJ1-5,-,TRBV5-1,CASSEQGNNQPQHF,TGCGCCAGCAGCGAACAGGGAAACAATCAGCCCCAGCATTTT
-,TRBJ2-7,TRBD1,TRBV11-2,CASSLDDRTGGVEQYF,TGTGCCAGCAGCTTAGATGATCGGACAGGGGGAGTCGAGCAGTACTTC
-,TRBJ2-7,-,TRBV2,CARGGLERSHEQYF,TGTGCCAGAGGGGGTCTAGAGAGGTCCCACGAGCAGTACTTC
-,TRBJ1-4,-,TRBV5-1,CASSWSTGENEKLFF,TGCGCCAGCAGCTGGTCGACAGGAGAGAATGAAAAACTGTTTTTT
-,TRBJ2-7,-,TRBV4-1,CASSQEYGASAYEQYF,TGCGCCAGCAGCCAAGAATACGGAGCTAGCGCCTACGAGCAGTACTTC
-,TRBJ2-7,-,TRBV21-1,CASSKSRPYEQYF,TGTGCCAGCAGCAAATCCAGGCCCTACGAGCAGTACTTC
-,TRBJ1-5,TRBD1,TRBV28,CASSSGQGIARQPQHF,TGTGCCAGCAGTTCCGGACAGGGAATCGCTCGACAGCCCCAGCATTTT
once,TRBJ1-1,TRBD1,TRBV27,CATRTIISGGTEAFF,TGTGCCACCCGCACAATAATTTCAGGGGGCACTGAAGCTTTCTTT
-,TRBJ2-5,-,TRBV28,CASSLSTTAQYF,TGTGCCAGCAGTTTATCCACAACCGCCCAGTACTTC
once,TRBJ1-2,-,TRBV30,CAWAQGKYGYTF,TGTGCCTGGGCTCAGGGGAAATATGGCTACACCTTC
-,TRBJ1-2,-,TRBV6-6,CASTERYSNYGYTF,TGTGCCAGCACCGAGCGGTATTCCAACTATGGCTACACCTTC
-,TRBJ2-2,-,TRBV4-1,CASTPTSKAGELFF,TGCGCCAGCACGCCAACTAGCAAGGCCGGGGAGCTGTTTTTT
-,TRBJ2-1,TRBD2,TRBV27,CASSLEGTSGRGEQFF,TGTGCCAGCAGTTTAGAGGGAACTAGCGGGAGGGGAGAGCAGTTCTTC
once,TRBJ2-3,-,TRBV27,CASTLWAGSTDTQYF,TGTGCCAGCACCCTTTGGGCGGGTAGCACAGATACGCAGTATTTT
-,TRBJ2-5,TRBD1,TRBV7-2,CASSVGQGGQETQYF,TGTGCCAGCAGCGTGGGACAGGGTGGCCAAGAGACCCAGTACTTC
-,TRBJ1-5,-,TRBV28,CASSSYSNQPQHF,TGTGCCAGCAGTTCCTATAGCAATCAGCCCCAGCATTTT
-,TRBJ2-7,-,TRBV7-2,CASSLSRDIQYEQYF,TGTGCCAGCAGCCTCTCCCGGGACATCCAGTACGAGCAGTACTTC
few,TRBJ1-5,-,TRBV19,CASSFGPYGENQPQHF,TGTGCCAGTAGTTTTGGCCCCTACGGGGAGAATCAGCCCCAGCATTTT
-,TRBJ2-3,-,TRBV5-1,CASSLSSTDTQYF,TGCGCCAGCAGCTTAAGCAGCACAGATACGCAGTATTTT
-,TRBJ2-7,-,TRBV2,CASSGGKVSYEQYF,TGTGCCAGCAGTGGAGGGAAAGTGTCCTACGAGCAGTACTTC
once,TRBJ1-2,-,TRBV30,CAWKHRAGGYGYTF,TGTGCCTGGAAGCACAGGGCGGGTGGCTATGGCTACACCTTC
-,TRBJ1-5,TRBD1,TRBV6-6,CASTETGSNQPQHF,TGTGCCAGCACCGAGACAGGGAGCAATCAGCCCCAGCATTTT
-,TRBJ1-1,-,TRBV9,CASSPSFWNTEAFF,TGTGCCAGCAGCCCCAGTTTCTGGAACACTGAAGCTTTCTTT
-,TRBJ1-5,-,TRBV10-3,CAIRGGDNQPQHF,TGTGCCATCAGGGGGGGGGATAATCAGCCCCAGCATTTT